This T cell receptor (beta chain) comes out of a study of blood T cell repertoires in COVID-19. Study at large: Acute and convalescent COVID-19 samples came from the United States, Italy and Spain. The cDNA or gDNA used as material had been derived from T cells, B-cell-depleted T cells, or PBMCs.

Per the authors' pipeline: Reference gene primer amplification yielded estimated nucleated cell counts. Clones were read by immunoSEQ multiplex PCR, and TCRdb kept only the in-frame ones, dropping some. The V and J calls and clone size are taken from that table; D and trimming were inferred from the DNA. This sample yields roughly 290,000 clones, of which 70% to 85% are seen a single time; 0.87% belongs to the top ten. Germline V gene data show CDR1 as MNHEY and CDR2 as SVGAGI. The CDR3 runs to 15 residues. Trimming cost V 6 bases and J 5 bases; bases outside gene matches: 5. It was during active infection that Seattle patients were enrolled and then longitudinally followed.

This receptor was obtained from a human donor with COVID-19, enrolled during active disease. The donor label of this sample is uncertain. The specimen was peripheral blood. This chain links TRBV6-5 with TRBJ2-5, with 14 bases aligning to TRBD2. As DNA, the CDR3 is TGTGCCAGCAGCCCGGGACTAGCGGGAGTGGAGACCCAGTACTTC. It translates to CASSPGLAGVETQYF.